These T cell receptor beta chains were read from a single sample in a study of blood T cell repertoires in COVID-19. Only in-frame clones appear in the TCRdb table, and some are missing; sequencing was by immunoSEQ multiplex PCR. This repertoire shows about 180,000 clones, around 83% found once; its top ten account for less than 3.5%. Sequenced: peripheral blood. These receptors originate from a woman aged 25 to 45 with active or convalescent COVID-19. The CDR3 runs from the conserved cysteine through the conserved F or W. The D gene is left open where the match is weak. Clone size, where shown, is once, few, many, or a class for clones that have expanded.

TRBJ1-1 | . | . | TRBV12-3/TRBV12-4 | TGTGCCAGCAGCTTCGGACAGAACACTGAAGCTTTCTTT | CASSFGQNTEAFF
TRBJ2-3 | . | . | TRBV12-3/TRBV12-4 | TGTGCCAGCAGAGCAACTAGCTTGGATACGCAGTATTTT | CASRATSLDTQYF
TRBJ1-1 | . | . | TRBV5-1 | TGCGCCAGCAGCTTGGTGCCAGGGGTGAACACTGAAGCTTTCTTT | CASSLVPGVNTEAFF
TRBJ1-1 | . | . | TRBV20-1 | TGCAGTGCTACGGGTCGGTCTGAAGCTTTCTTT | CSATGRSEAFF
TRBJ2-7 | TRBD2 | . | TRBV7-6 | TGTGCCAGCAGCCCCGGCACTAGCGGAGCCTACGAGCAGTACTTC | CASSPGTSGAYEQYF
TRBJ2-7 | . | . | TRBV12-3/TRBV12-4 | TGTGCCAGCAGTTCCAGATACGAGCAGTACTTC | CASSSRYEQYF
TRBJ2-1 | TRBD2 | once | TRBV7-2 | TGTGCCAGCAGCCCGACCGGGACTAGTGTCGATGAGCAGTTCTTC | CASSPTGTSVDEQFF
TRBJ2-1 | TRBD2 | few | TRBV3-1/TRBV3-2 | TGTGCCAGCAGCCATCCAGCTAGCGGGAGGGGTGAGCAGTTCTTC | CASSHPASGRGEQFF
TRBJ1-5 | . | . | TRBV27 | TGTGCCAGCAGTTTTTCTGGGAGTCAGCCCCAGCATTTT | CASSFSGSQPQHF
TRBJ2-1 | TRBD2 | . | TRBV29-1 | TGCAGCGCACTAGCGGCATCCTACAATGAGCAGTTCTTC | CSALAASYNEQFF
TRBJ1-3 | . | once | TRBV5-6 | TGTGCCAGCAGCTTGGTACGAAGCCGGAGGGGAGGACCTGGAAACACCATATATTTT | CASSLVRSRRGGPGNTIYF
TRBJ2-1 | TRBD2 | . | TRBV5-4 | TGTGCCAGCAGCAAAGAAGCGGGAGGGAAGTACAATGAGCAGTTCTTC | CASSKEAGGKYNEQFF
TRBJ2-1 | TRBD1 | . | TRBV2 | TGTGCCAGCAGGGCGACAGGGGGAGGCGAGCAGTTCTTC | CASRATGGGEQFF
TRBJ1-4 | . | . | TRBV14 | TGTGCCAGCAGCCAAGTCGGCAGGGGTTCCGAAAAACTGTTTTTT | CASSQVGRGSEKLFF
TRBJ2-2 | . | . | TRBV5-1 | TGCGCCAGCAGCTTGGACTATGGGACCGGGGAGCTGTTTTTT | CASSLDYGTGELFF
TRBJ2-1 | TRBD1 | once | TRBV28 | TGTGCCAGCAGCCAACGGGTCTGGACAGGGGCCCACAATGAGCAGTTCTTC | CASSQRVWTGAHNEQFF
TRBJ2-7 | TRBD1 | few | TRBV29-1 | TGCAGCGTTGAAGGAGATACCGGGACAGGGGCCTACGAGCAGTACTTC | CSVEGDTGTGAYEQYF
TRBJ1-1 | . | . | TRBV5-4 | TGTGCCAGCAGCTCCCCTCGGCAGGGCGTTACTGAAGCTTTCTTT | CASSSPRQGVTEAFF
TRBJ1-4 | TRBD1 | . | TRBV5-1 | TGCGCCAGCAGCTTATTGGGACAGACAAATGAAAAACTGTTTTTT | CASSLLGQTNEKLFF
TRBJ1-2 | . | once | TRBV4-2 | TGTGCCAGCAGCCAAGGACAGTCTTCCTTCTATGGCTACACCTTC | CASSQGQSSFYGYTF
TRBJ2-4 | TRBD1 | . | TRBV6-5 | TGTGCCAGCACCACGACAGGGGGAAACACTCAGTACTTC | CASTTTGGNTQYF
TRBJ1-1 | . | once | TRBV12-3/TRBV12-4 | TGTGCCAGTCGCAGGCTGAACACTGAAGCTTTCTTT | CASRRLNTEAFF
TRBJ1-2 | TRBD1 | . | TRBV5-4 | TGTGCCAGCAGCTTCTTGCCCGGACAGGGAGGAACCTATGGCTACACCTTC | CASSFLPGQGGTYGYTF
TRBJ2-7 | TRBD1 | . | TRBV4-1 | TGCGCCAGCAGCCAAACAGGGGGCCTGTCAAGCTACGAGCAGTACTTC | CASSQTGGLSSYEQYF
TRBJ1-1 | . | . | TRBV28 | TGTGCCAGCAGGGAGGGAGGGTACATTGAAGCTTTCTTT | CASREGGYIEAFF
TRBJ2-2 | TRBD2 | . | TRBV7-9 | TGTGCCAGCAGCGTTGCGGGGGGCCAGGCCGGGGAGCTGTTTTTT | CASSVAGGQAGELFF
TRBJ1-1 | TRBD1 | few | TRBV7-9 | TGTGCCAGCAGCCGGACAGGTATTGAAGCTTTCTTT | CASSRTGIEAFF
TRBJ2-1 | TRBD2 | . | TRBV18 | TGTGCCAGCTCACCTAGCGGGAGATCCTACAATGAGCAGTTCTTC | CASSPSGRSYNEQFF
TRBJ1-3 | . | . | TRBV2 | TGTGCCAGCAGTGCTCCGGGGGGCAGAGGAAGCACCATATATTTT | CASSAPGGRGSTIYF
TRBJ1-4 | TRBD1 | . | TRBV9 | TGTGCCAGCAGCGTCCGGACAGGGAGGAGTGAAAAACTGTTTTTT | CASSVRTGRSEKLFF
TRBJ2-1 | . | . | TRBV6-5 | TGTGCCAGCAGTTACCGCGGGACAGAAAATGAGCAGTTCTTC | CASSYRGTENEQFF
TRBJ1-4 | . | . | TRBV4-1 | TGCGCCAGCAGCCAACGGGGCGTAGTGCTCCGGGGGACTAATGAAAAACTGTTTTTT | CASSQRGVVLRGTNEKLFF
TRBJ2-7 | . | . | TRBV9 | TGTGCCAGCAGCGTCGAGTGGAGCTCCTACGAGCAGTACTTC | CASSVEWSSYEQYF
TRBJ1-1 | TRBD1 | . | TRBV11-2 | TGTGCCAGCAGCTTAGCAGGGGGCACTGAAGCTTTCTTT | CASSLAGGTEAFF
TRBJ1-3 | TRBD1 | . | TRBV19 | TGTGCCAGTACCCAAGGCAGGGGGCAAGGAAACACCATATATTTT | CASTQGRGQGNTIYF
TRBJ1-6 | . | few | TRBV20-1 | TGCAGTGCAAGTAAGCGGGGATCTGTAGATCCACCCCTCCACTTT | CSASKRGSVDPPLHF
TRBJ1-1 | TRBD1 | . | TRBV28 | TGTGCCAGCAGTCCCGGGACAGGGAACACTGAAGCTTTCTTT | CASSPGTGNTEAFF
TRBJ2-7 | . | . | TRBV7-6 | TGTGCCAGCAGCTCGCAGGCGACAGGAAACCTGCCCTACGAGCAGTACTTC | CASSSQATGNLPYEQYF
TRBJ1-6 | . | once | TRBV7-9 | TGTGCCAGCAGCCGCCCAGGTCGACAGCAAAATTCACCCCTCCACTTT | CASSRPGRQQNSPLHF
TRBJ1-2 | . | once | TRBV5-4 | TGTGCCAGCAGCTTTGCTAGGACTGACACCTATGGCTACACCTTC | CASSFARTDTYGYTF
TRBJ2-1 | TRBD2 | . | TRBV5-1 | TGCGCCAGCAGCTCCCGACTAGCGGCCTTCGGCTACAATGAGCAGTTCTTC | CASSSRLAAFGYNEQFF
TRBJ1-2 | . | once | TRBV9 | TGTGCCAGCAGCGTAGCCGAGGAGAACTATGGCTACACCTTC | CASSVAEENYGYTF
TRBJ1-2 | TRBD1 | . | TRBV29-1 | TGCAGCGCGGGAGGGGGACAGGGTGAATCCTACACCTTC | CSAGGGQGESYTF
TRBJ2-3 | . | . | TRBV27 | TGTGCCAGCAGTTTGGGGCCCCGGAGCACAGATACGCAGTATTTT | CASSLGPRSTDTQYF
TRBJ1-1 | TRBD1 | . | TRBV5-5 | TGTGCCAGCAGCTTGGGACAGGGCTGGGGCACTGAAGCTTTCTTT | CASSLGQGWGTEAFF
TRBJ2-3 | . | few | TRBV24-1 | TGTGCCACCAGTGATTTGGCCCCAGGGGACAAGCCAGATACGCAGTATTTT | CATSDLAPGDKPDTQYF
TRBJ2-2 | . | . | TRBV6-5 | TGTGCCAGCAGGGGGAGTGTAGGCGGGGAGCTGTTTTTT | CASRGSVGGELFF
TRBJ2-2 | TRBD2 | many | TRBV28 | TGTGCCAGCAGTACCTACAGGGATCCCGAGCGGGAGGAGAACACCGGGGAGCTGTTTTTT | CASSTYRDPEREENTGELFF
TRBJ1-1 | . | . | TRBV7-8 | TGTGCCAGCAGCTTGGGAGCTAACACTGAAGCTTTCTTT | CASSLGANTEAFF
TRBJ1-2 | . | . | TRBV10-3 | TGTGCCATCAGTGAAACAGAGTATTATGGCTACACCTTC | CAISETEYYGYTF
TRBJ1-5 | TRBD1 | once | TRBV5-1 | TGCGCCAGCAGCTTGGTGCCTACAGGGGGGAATCAGCCCCAGCATTTT | CASSLVPTGGNQPQHF
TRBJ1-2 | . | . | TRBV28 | TGTGCCAGCATGTACGTGTCGGTCGGCTACACCTTC | CASMYVSVGYTF
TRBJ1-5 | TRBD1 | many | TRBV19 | TGTGCCAGTAGTATAGTCCCGGGACAGCGTACGAATCAGCCCCAGCATTTT | CASSIVPGQRTNQPQHF
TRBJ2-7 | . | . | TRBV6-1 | TGTGCCAGCAGTGACAAAGGACAGCCCTCCTACGAGCAGTACTTC | CASSDKGQPSYEQYF